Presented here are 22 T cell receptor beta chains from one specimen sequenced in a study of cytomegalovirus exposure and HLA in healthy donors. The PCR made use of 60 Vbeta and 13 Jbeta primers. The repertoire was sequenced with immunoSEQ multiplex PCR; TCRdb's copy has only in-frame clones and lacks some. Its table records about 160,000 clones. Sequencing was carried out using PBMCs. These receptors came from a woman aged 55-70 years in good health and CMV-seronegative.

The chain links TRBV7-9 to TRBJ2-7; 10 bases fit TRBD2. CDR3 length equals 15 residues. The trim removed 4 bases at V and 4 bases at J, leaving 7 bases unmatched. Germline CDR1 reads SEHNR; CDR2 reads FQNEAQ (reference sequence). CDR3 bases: TGTGCCAGCAGCTATAGGACTAGCGGTCCATACGAGCAGTACTTC. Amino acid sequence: CASSYRTSGPYEQYF.

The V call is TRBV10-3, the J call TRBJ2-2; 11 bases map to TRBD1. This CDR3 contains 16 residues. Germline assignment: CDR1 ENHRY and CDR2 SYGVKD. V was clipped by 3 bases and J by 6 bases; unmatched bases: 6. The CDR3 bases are TGTGCCATCAGTGAAATGGGGACAGGGGGAGCCGGGGAGCTGTTTTTT. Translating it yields CAISEMGTGGAGELFF.

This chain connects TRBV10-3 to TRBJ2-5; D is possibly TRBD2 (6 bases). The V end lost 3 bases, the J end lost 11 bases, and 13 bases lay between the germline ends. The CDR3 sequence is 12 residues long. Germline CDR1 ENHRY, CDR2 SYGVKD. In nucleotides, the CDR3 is TGTGCCATCAGTGAAGCTGGAGGGGATCAGTACTTC. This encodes CAISEAGGDQYF.

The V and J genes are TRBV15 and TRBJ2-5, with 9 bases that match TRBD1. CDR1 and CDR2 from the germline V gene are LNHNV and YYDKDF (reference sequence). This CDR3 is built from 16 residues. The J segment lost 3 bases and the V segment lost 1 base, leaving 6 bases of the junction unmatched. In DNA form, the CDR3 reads TGTGCCACCAGCAGAGCTAGACAGGGGGAGGAAGAGACCCAGTACTTC. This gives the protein CATSRARQGEEETQYF.

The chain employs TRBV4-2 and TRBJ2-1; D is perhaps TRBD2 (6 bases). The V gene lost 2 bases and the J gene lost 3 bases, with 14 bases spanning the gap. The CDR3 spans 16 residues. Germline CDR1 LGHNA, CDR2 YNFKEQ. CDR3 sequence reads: CASSQPTGLLYNEQFF. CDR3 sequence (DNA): TGTGCCAGCAGCCAACCTACGGGACTGCTCTACAATGAGCAGTTCTTC.

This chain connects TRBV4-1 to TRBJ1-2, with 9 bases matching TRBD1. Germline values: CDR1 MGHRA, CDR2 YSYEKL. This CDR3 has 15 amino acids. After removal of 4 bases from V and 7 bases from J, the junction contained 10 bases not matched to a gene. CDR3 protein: CASSPEGQGVFGYTF. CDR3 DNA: TGCGCCAGCAGCCCAGAGGGACAGGGAGTCTTTGGCTACACCTTC.

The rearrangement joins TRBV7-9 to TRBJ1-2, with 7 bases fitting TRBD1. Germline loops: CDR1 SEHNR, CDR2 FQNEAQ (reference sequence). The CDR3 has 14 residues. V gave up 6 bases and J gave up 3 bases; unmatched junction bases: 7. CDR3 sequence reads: CASRRSGTDYGYTF. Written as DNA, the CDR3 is TGTGCCAGCAGGAGGTCCGGGACAGACTATGGCTACACCTTC. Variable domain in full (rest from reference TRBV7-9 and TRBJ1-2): DTGVSQNPRHKITKRGQNVTFRCDPISEHNRLYWYRQTLGQGPEFLTYFQNEAQLEKSRLLSDRFSAERPKGSFSTLEIQRTEQGDSAMYLCASRRSGTDYGYTFGSGTRLTVV.

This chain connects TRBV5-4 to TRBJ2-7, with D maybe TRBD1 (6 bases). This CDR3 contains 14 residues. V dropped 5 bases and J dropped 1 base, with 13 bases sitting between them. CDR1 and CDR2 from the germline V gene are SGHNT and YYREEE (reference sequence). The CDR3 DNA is TGTGCCAGCAGTCCCACCGGGACATCCTACGAGCAGTACTTC. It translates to CASSPTGTSYEQYF.

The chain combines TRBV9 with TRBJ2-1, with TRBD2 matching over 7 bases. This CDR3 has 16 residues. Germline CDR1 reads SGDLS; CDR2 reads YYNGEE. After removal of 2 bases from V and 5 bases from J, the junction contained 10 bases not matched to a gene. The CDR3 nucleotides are TGTGCCAGCAGCGTCGAAGCGGGATCGTGGAACAATGAGCAGTTCTTC. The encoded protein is CASSVEAGSWNNEQFF.

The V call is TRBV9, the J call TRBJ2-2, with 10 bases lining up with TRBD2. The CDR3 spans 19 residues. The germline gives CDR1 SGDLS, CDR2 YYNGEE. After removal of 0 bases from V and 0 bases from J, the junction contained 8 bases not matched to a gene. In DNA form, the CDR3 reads TGTGCCAGCAGCGTAGGGGGAAGCGGGGGGGAGGCGAACACCGGGGAGCTGTTTTTT. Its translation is CASSVGGSGGEANTGELFF.

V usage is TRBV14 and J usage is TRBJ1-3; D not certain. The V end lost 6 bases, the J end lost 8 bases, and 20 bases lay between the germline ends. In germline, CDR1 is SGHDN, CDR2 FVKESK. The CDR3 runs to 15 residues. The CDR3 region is CASSPLGPTAYTIYF. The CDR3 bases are TGTGCCAGCAGTCCCCTTGGGCCCACAGCTTACACCATATATTTT.

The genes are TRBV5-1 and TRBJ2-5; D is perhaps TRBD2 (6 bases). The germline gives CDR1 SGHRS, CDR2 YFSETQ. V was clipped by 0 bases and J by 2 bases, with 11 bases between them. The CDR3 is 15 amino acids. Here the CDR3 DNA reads TGCGCCAGCAGCTTGGGTTGGAGGGCGCAAGAGACCCAGTACTTC. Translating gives CASSLGWRAQETQYF.

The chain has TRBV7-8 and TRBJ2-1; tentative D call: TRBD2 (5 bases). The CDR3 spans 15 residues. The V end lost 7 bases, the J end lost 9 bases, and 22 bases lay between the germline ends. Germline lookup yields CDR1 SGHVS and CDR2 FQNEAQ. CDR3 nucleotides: TGTGCCAGCACCGCCGTCGTACTAGGGAACGGTGAGCAGTTCTTC. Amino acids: CASTAVVLGNGEQFF.

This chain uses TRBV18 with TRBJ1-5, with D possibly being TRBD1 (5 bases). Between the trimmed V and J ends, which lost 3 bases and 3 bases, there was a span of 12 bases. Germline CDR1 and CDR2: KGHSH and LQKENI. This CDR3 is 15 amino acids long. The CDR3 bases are TGTGCCAGCTCACCCCTCGGCGGGACCAATCAGCCCCAGCATTTT. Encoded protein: CASSPLGGTNQPQHF.

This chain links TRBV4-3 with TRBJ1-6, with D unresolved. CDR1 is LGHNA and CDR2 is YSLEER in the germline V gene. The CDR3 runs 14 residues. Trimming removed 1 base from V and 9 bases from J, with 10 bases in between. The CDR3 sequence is CASSQGAISSPLHF. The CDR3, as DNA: TGCGCCAGCAGCCAAGGAGCAATCTCTTCACCCCTCCACTTT.

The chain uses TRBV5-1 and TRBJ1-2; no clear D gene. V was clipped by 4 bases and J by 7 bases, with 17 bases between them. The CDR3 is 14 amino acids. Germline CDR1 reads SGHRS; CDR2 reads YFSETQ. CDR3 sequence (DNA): TGCGCCAGCAGCGCTTTAGACACCTTCATTGGCTACACCTTC. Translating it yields CASSALDTFIGYTF.

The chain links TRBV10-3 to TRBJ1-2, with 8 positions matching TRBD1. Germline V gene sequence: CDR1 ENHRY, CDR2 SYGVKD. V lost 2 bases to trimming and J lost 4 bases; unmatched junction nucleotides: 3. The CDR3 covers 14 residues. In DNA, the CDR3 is TGTGCCATCAGTGAGCAGGGGGCTGTCTATGGCTACACCTTC. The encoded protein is CAISEQGAVYGYTF.

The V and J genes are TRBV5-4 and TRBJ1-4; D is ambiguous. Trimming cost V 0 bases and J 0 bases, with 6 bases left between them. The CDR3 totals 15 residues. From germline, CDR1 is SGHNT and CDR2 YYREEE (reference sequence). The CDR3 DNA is TGTGCCAGCAGCTTGGGGCAAGCAACTAATGAAAAACTGTTTTTT. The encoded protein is CASSLGQATNEKLFF.

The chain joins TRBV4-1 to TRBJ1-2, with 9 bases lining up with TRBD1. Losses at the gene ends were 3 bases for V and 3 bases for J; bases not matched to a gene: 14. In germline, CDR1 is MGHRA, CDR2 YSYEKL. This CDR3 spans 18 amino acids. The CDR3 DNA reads TGCGCCAGCAGCCAGCTCACGGGACAGGGATTAACTCACTATGGCTACACCTTC. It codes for CASSQLTGQGLTHYGYTF.

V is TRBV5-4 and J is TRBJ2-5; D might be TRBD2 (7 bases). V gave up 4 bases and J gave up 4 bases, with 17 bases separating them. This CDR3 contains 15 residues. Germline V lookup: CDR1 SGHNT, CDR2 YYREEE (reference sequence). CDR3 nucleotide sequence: TGTGCCAGCAGCCCCCGCGGGAGAGGGGGAGAGACCCAGTACTTC. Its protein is CASSPRGRGGETQYF.

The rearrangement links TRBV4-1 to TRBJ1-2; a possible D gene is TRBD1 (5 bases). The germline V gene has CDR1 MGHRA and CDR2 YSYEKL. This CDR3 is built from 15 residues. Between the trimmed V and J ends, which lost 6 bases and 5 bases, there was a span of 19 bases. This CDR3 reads CASRSGGAPTYGYTF. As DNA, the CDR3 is TGCGCCAGCAGATCCGGAGGGGCGCCTACGTATGGCTACACCTTC.

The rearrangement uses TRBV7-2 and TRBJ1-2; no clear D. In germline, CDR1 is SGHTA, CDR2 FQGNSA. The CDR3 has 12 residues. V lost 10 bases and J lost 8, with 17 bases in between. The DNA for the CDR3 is TGTGCCACCCCAGGAGGGAATAGAGGCTACACCTTC. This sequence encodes CATPGGNRGYTF. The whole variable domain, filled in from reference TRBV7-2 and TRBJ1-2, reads GAGVSQSPSNKVTEKGKDVELRCDPISGHTALYWYRQSLGQGLEFLIYFQGNSAPDKSGLPSDRFSAERTGGSVSTLTIQRTQQEDSAVYLCATPGGNRGYTFGSGTRLTVV.